This T cell receptor (beta chain) was sequenced in a study of blood T cell repertoires in COVID-19. Study summary: Samples came from the United States, Italy and Spain, spanning acute and convalescent COVID-19. From T cells, B-cell-depleted T cells, or PBMCs came the material, which was cDNA or gDNA.

Profiling relied on immunoSEQ multiplex PCR, and the TCRdb table lists in-frame clones only, not all of them. This sample has about 210,000 clones, with 65% to 85% found just once. Deletions cut 3 bases from V and 1 base from J, with 15 bases between. Germline values: CDR1 SEHNR, CDR2 FQNEAQ (reference sequence). The CDR3 length is 16 residues. J is TRBJ2-5 and V is TRBV7-9, with a possible D match to TRBD2 (7 bases). The receptor was isolated from a middle-aged man with active or convalescent COVID-19. The material sequenced was peripheral blood. CDR3 in DNA: TGTGCCAGCAGCTTGGCCGGGGGGCCCTCCCAAGAGACCCAGTACTTC. Translation gives CASSLAGGPSQETQYF.